The entry below gives a single T cell receptor (beta chain) sequence along with its context. V shed 4 bases and J shed 1 base, with 14 bases lying between them. Germline V gene data show CDR1 as SGHRS and CDR2 as YFSETQ. CDR3 length: 16 amino acids. Original processing notes: Using reference gene primer amplification, nucleated cell counts were estimated. Sequenced by immunoSEQ multiplex PCR; TCRdb stores in-frame clones only, minus some. V, J and clone size reflect that table, while D and trimming were determined from the DNA. The sample comprises roughly 250,000 clones, 86% of which are singletons, and 10% to 15% rests with the top ten. These data belong to a study of blood T cell repertoires in COVID-19. Study context: Some COVID-19 samples were acute and others convalescent; all came from the United States, Italy and Spain. Sources were T cells, B-cell-depleted T cells, or PBMCs; the material itself was cDNA or gDNA.

In Seattle, patients joined the study during active infection and were tracked longitudinally. This receptor was obtained from a woman in her twenties or thirties with COVID-19, enrolled during active disease. The gene calls are TRBV5-1 and TRBJ2-2, with D maybe TRBD1 (5 bases). The sample consisted of peripheral blood. CDR3 nucleotide sequence: TGCGCCAGCAGCCTCCGCTCCCAGGGGAACACCGGGGAGCTGTTTTTT. This translates into CASSLRSQGNTGELFF. Full variable domain (remainder filled in from reference TRBV5-1 and TRBJ2-2): KAGVTQTPRYLIKTRGQQVTLSCSPISGHRSVSWYQQTPGQGLQFLFEYFSETQRNKGNFPGRFSGRQFSNSRSEMNVSTLELGDSALYLCASSLRSQGNTGELFFGEGSRLTVL.